These T cell receptor beta chains were read from a single sample in a study of T cells after yellow fever vaccination. Via MiXCR, TCRdb re-called the 5' RACE reads, giving one row per CDR3 protein. This table has about 630,000 distinct CDR3 sequences, about 12% appearing once. The sample was PBMCs, taken on the day of the yellow fever booster vaccination. The receptors come from a man aged 25-45 years who received the YFV17D yellow fever vaccine. CDR3s include the opening cysteine and the closing phenylalanine or tryptophan.

>TRBV6-1
CASSKPPQGSAFF
>TRBV18
CASSNPDGTQYF
>TRBV7-2
CASSLRRRLANTGELFF
>TRBV7-9
CASSLGSGAGTDTQYF
>TRBV7-9
CASSFAGEPYEQYF
>TRBV3-1
CASSRQGVPDEQYF
>TRBV28
CASSLFTGNEQFF
>TRBV7-2
CASSLSGGGDYEQYF
>TRBV18
CASSQRLLGNMDTEAFF
>TRBV4-3
CASSQDVSGGRSSGELFF
>TRBV23-1
CASNRSRQGTTYEQYF
>TRBV7-9
CASSLDLNYGYTF
>TRBV11-2
CASRLLGETQYF
>TRBV20-1
CSASLRAGETDTQYF
>TRBV10-3
CAISELIPGQGETSGANVLTF
>TRBV7-2
CASSLVGQTDTQYF
>TRBV2
CASRAGQGTDTQYF
>TRBV5-1
CASSPGTASGGYTF
>TRBV7-9
CASSSYSEQYF
>TRBV20-1
CSAVPPGGNQPQHF
>TRBV9
CASSVGVGGDNEQYF
>TRBV24-1
CATSDPLSGSGEQFF
>TRBV12-3/TRBV12-4
CASSPRQSNTEAFF
>TRBV11-2
CASTMYRAGNTEAFF
>TRBV7-2
CASTPDRGDYEQYF
>TRBV28
CASSFQGGEQYF
>TRBV19
CASSIVGHPNTEAFF